Sequencing of this T cell receptor beta chain was carried out in a study of T cell changes during pregnancy in multiple sclerosis. In this sample, this clone turned up once. The data were produced by immunoSEQ multiplex PCR, yet TCRdb's version contains in-frame clones alone and is incomplete. In the table there are 50,000 to 55,000 clones, around 90% of which are singletons. The CDR3 length is 20 residues. Trimming took 4 bases from V and 0 from J; bases not matched to a gene: 17. The specimen was CD4+ T cells from peripheral blood mononuclear cells, collected after pregnancy. The chain joins TRBV5-3 to TRBJ2-2; 8 positions agree with TRBD2. TRBV5-3 is sorted into the ORF group, with uncertain function. The TCR comes from a female donor with multiple sclerosis, enrolled in a pregnancy study. The CDR3 protein is CARSLSRFLAGTSNTGELFF. CDR3 DNA sequence: TGTGCCAGAAGCCTCTCGCGGTTTTTAGCGGGAACTTCGAACACCGGGGAGCTGTTTTTT.